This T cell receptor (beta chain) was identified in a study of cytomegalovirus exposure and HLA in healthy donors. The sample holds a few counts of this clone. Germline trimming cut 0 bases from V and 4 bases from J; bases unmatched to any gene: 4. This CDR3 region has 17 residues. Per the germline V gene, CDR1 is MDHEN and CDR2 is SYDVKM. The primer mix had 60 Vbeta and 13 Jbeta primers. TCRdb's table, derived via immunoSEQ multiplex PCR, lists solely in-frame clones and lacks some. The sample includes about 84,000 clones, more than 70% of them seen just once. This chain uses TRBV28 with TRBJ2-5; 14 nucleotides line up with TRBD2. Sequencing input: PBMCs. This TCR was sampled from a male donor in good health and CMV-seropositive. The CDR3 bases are TGTGCCAGCAGTTTATGGACTAGCGGGAGGGCCCTAGAGACCCAGTACTTC. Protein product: CASSLWTSGRALETQYF.